A selection of T cell receptor beta chains follows, all from one sample in a study of T-cell memory formation after mild COVID-19. TCRdb used MiXCR to reprocess the 5' RACE reads, holding one entry per CDR3 protein. The sample includes nearly 110,000 distinct CDR3 sequences, over 15% seen only once; the top ten take roughly 27%. The sequenced sample consisted of PBMCs or a T cell subset sorted from them (not recorded which). These receptors were taken from an adult woman who had mild COVID-19 (a few samples of this study predate the infection). Cell type and time point are not known. CDR3s include the opening cysteine and the closing phenylalanine or tryptophan. D genes are given only for firm matches. Expanded clones are given a class, and other clones once, few, many or no size at all.

>few|TRBV4-1|TRBD1|TRBJ2-7|15
CASSATGTGAYEQYF
TGCGCCAGCAGCGCAACCGGGACAGGGGCCTACGAGCAGTACTTC
>.|TRBV4-3|TRBD1|TRBJ2-1|16
CASSRRDRASYNEQFF
TGCGCCAGCAGCCGCAGGGACAGGGCTTCCTACAATGAGCAGTTCTTC
>few|TRBV12-3/TRBV12-4|.|TRBJ1-1|15
CASSPPFLLNTEAFF
TGTGCCAGCAGTCCCCCCTTCCTTTTGAACACTGAAGCTTTCTTT
>.|TRBV9|.|TRBJ2-6|15
CASSAARSGANVLTF
TGTGCCAGCAGCGCCGCCCGATCTGGGGCCAACGTCCTGACTTTC
>few|TRBV4-3|.|TRBJ2-3|18
CASSQNPYGSGSTDTQYF
TGCGCCAGCAGCCAGAACCCTTATGGTAGCGGAAGCACAGATACGCAGTATTTT
>few|TRBV10-2|.|TRBJ2-2|13
CASRVGFTGELFF
TGCGCCAGCAGGGTGGGGTTCACCGGGGAGCTGTTTTTT
>.|TRBV10-3|.|TRBJ2-7|14
CAISETRAVWEQYF
TGTGCCATCAGTGAGACTAGGGCGGTGTGGGAGCAGTACTTC
>few|TRBV20-1|TRBD2|TRBJ2-1|15
CSATSGRAFYNEQFF
TGCAGTGCTACAAGCGGGAGGGCCTTCTACAATGAGCAGTTCTTC
>few|TRBV10-3|TRBD2|TRBJ2-1|15
CAIRNDGGSLDEQFF
TGTGCCATCAGGAATGATGGCGGGAGCTTGGATGAGCAGTTCTTC
>.|TRBV20-1|.|TRBJ2-3|16
CSARGRQGVGLDTQYF
TGCAGTGCTAGAGGTCGGCAGGGTGTTGGTTTAGATACGCAGTATTTT
>.|TRBV7-6|TRBD1|TRBJ1-4|16
CASSLWDRVVGEKLFF
TGTGCCAGCAGCTTATGGGACAGGGTTGTCGGAGAAAAACTGTTTTTT
>.|TRBV27|.|TRBJ2-5|18
CASSLSIHPREREETQYF
TGTGCCAGCAGTTTATCGATCCACCCCAGAGAAAGGGAGGAGACCCAGTACTTC
>many|TRBV20-1|.|TRBJ2-1|14
CSANREFTYNEQFF
TGCAGTGCGAATCGGGAATTCACCTACAATGAGCAGTTCTTC
>few|TRBV5-4|.|TRBJ2-1|13
CASSPGHVNEQFF
TGTGCCAGCAGCCCCGGGCACGTGAATGAGCAGTTCTTC
>.|TRBV9|TRBD2|TRBJ2-1|16
CASSHLAGGPKYEQFF
TGTGCCAGCAGTCATCTAGCGGGAGGGCCTAAGTATGAGCAGTTCTTC
>few|TRBV5-1|.|TRBJ1-1|14
CASSVGLGEPEAFF
TGCGCCAGCAGCGTGGGACTGGGAGAACCTGAAGCTTTCTTT